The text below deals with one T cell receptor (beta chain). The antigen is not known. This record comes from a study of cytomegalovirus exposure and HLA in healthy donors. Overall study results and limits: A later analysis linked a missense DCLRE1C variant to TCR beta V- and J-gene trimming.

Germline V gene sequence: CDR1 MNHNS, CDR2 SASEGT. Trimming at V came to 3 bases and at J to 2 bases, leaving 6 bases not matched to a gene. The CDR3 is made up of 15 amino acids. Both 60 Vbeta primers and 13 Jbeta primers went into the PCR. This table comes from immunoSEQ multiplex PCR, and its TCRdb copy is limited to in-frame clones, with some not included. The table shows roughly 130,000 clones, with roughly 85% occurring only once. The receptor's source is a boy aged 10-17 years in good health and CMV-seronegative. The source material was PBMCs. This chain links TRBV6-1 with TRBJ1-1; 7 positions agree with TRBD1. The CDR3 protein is CASSDGGQLNTEAFF. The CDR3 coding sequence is TGTGCCAGCAGTGATGGGGGACAGTTAAACACTGAAGCTTTCTTT.